This entry lists 30 T cell receptor beta chains sequenced from one sample in a study of cytomegalovirus exposure and HLA in healthy donors. Use of 60 Vbeta and 13 Jbeta primers characterized the PCR. The method was immunoSEQ multiplex PCR; TCRdb's version includes in-frame clones alone and lacks a portion of them. This table holds 150,000 to 200,000 clones, around 86% found once. Sequences were obtained from PBMCs. The receptors stem from a woman under 30 in good health and CMV-seronegative.

The rearrangement joins TRBV6-1 to TRBJ2-3; 10 positions agree with TRBD2. Germline V gene lookup returns CDR1 MNHNS and CDR2 SASEGT. The CDR3 length is 15 residues. The V gene end was trimmed by 6 bases and the J gene end by 5 bases; junction bases not matched to a gene: 8. This CDR3 is CASSTLLAGKDTQYF. The CDR3 nucleotides read TGTGCCAGCAGCACCCTACTAGCGGGAAAAGATACGCAGTATTTT.

Comment on this clone: Within the sample, other DNA sequences also encode this same CDR3. The V and J genes are TRBV6-5 and TRBJ2-7; 9 bases map to TRBD2. The V and J ends lost 6 bases and 2 bases, in that order; junction bases with no gene match: 8. This CDR3 spans 15 amino acids. Germline CDR1 and CDR2: MNHEY and SVGAGI. The CDR3 sequence: CASRSLAGGPYEQYF. In nucleotides, the CDR3 is TGTGCCAGCAGGTCCTTGGCGGGAGGGCCCTACGAGCAGTACTTC.

To note about this clone: The germline gene is not matched at one end of the junction; a read error may be the cause. The V call is TRBV19, the J call TRBJ1-3; 8 bases map to TRBD1. CDR1 is LNHDA, CDR2 SQIVND, per germline (reference sequence). The CDR3 spans 17 residues. The CDR3 region has the DNA TGTGCCAGTACTATATCAGGGGGCTTCTTCTCTGGAAACACCATATATTTT. It codes for CASTISGGFFSGNTIYF.

V and J are TRBV5-6 and TRBJ1-2; 12 positions agree with TRBD1. The junction had 18 bases not matched to a gene; V was cut back by 6 bases and J by 6 bases. The CDR3 runs 18 residues. Germline CDR1 reads SGHDT; CDR2 reads YYEEEE. The CDR3 nucleotides are TGTGCCAGCAACACCTTGGGGACAGGGGGCTGGCTAAAGGATGGCTACACCTTC. This translates into CASNTLGTGGWLKDGYTF.

The chain couples TRBV2 to TRBJ2-6; D might be TRBD1 (6 bases). Germline CDR1 reads SNHLY; CDR2 reads FYNNEI. The CDR3 consists of 16 residues. The V end lost 5 bases, the J end lost 0 bases, and 11 bases lay between the germline ends. The CDR3 sequence is CASSMDSYSGANVLTF. CDR3 nucleotide sequence: TGTGCCAGCAGTATGGACAGCTACTCTGGGGCCAACGTCCTGACTTTC.

This clone was detected a few times. The gene calls are TRBV6-5 and TRBJ2-7, with D perhaps matching TRBD1 (5 bases). V lost 8 bases, J lost 0 bases, and 14 bases lay in between. This CDR3 has 14 residues. Germline V gene data show CDR1 as MNHEY and CDR2 as SVGAGI. For the CDR3, the DNA is TGTGCCAGCCAGCGAGGTGGGGCCTCCTACGAGCAGTACTTC. Its protein product is CASQRGGASYEQYF.

This chain connects TRBV4-3 to TRBJ2-3; TRBD1 is a possible D gene (6 bases). Trimming pared 0 bases from V and 6 bases from J, leaving 22 bases between. The germline V gene encodes CDR1 LGHNA and CDR2 YSLEER. This CDR3 has 18 residues. CDR3 coding DNA: TGCGCCAGCAGCCAAGAAGGGTCTGGGGGCGCCTTGCGGGATACGCAGTATTTT. This sequence encodes CASSQEGSGGALRDTQYF.

This chain uses TRBV28 with TRBJ2-1; 10 positions match TRBD2. Germline V gene sequence: CDR1 MDHEN, CDR2 SYDVKM. Trimming cost V 6 bases and J 7 bases; bases outside gene matches: 15. The CDR3 is made up of 17 amino acids. The CDR3 sequence is CASRDTSGAPWRNEQFF. The CDR3 nucleotides read TGTGCCAGCAGAGACACTAGCGGGGCTCCATGGAGGAATGAGCAGTTCTTC.

This clone has only one observation. The rearrangement joins TRBV6-1 to TRBJ2-4; 14 bases align to TRBD2. After removal of 5 bases from V and 7 bases from J, the junction contained 4 bases not matched to a gene. CDR3 length: 15 amino acids. Looked up from germline, CDR1 is MNHNS and CDR2 is SASEGT. CDR3 nucleotide sequence: TGTGCCAGCAGTTTGACTAGCGGGGGGGGGAACATTCAGTACTTC. Protein product: CASSLTSGGGNIQYF.

The chain couples TRBV5-4 to TRBJ2-5, with 7 bases lining up with TRBD1. Germline assignment: CDR1 SGHNT and CDR2 YYREEE (reference sequence). CDR3 length: 16 residues. The V segment lost 2 bases and the J segment 5 bases; nucleotides outside the gene matches: 12. The CDR3 DNA follows: TGTGCCAGCAGCTTCCACAGGGGAGAGACCTTGGAGACCCAGTACTTC. Protein: CASSFHRGETLETQYF.

The chain recombines TRBV5-8 with TRBJ1-1, with 11 bases identical to TRBD1. Germline V CDR1 and CDR2: SGHTS, YDEGEE. The CDR3 loop spans 16 amino acids. V was clipped by 2 bases and J by 4 bases; unmatched bases: 7. The CDR3 region has the DNA TGTGCCAGCAGCTTCGGATCCGGGACAGGGGGCACTGAAGCTTTCTTT. Translated: CASSFGSGTGGTEAFF.

This sequence joins TRBV15 and TRBJ2-2, with 14 bases fitting TRBD2. The CDR3 is 17 residues long. Trimming at V came to 1 base and at J to 7 bases, leaving 5 bases not matched to a gene. Germline CDR1 reads LNHNV; CDR2 reads YYDKDF (reference sequence). The CDR3 sequence is CATSRVPGLAGDGELFF. CDR3 DNA sequence: TGTGCCACCAGCAGAGTTCCGGGACTAGCGGGAGACGGGGAGCTGTTTTTT.

In nucleotides, the CDR3 is TGTGCCAGCAGCTTGGCCAATAGACAAGAGACCCAGTACTTC. Its protein product is CASSLANRQETQYF. This chain links TRBV5-4 with TRBJ2-5; D is unclear. This CDR3 contains 14 residues. V was trimmed by 0 bases and J by 2 bases, leaving 8 bases between them. CDR1 and CDR2 (germline): SGHNT, YYREEE (reference sequence).

The chain uses TRBV7-9 and TRBJ2-5; 8 bases match TRBD1. The germline V gene has CDR1 SEHNR and CDR2 FQNEAQ (reference sequence). CDR3 length: 14 amino acids. J gave up 0 bases and V 3 bases, and 0 bases lay outside the gene matches. DNA of the CDR3: TGTGCCAGCAGCTTGGGACAGGACCAAGAGACCCAGTACTTC. It codes for CASSLGQDQETQYF.

The V gene is TRBV13, the J gene TRBJ2-3; D unclear. CDR3 size: 13 residues. Germline CDR1 PRHDT, CDR2 FYEKMQ (reference sequence). V dropped 1 base and J dropped 4 bases, with 6 bases sitting between them. CDR3 residues: CASSLAGADTQYF. Written as DNA, the CDR3 is TGTGCCAGCAGCTTAGCGGGTGCAGATACGCAGTATTTT.

This clone has more than one count but fewer than ten. The gene calls are TRBV7-8 and TRBJ2-2; perhaps TRBD1 as D (5 bases). The CDR3 is made up of 14 amino acids. V was cut by 6 bases and J by 1 base, with 9 bases left in between. Germline V lookup: CDR1 SGHVS, CDR2 FQNEAQ. DNA for the CDR3: TGTGCCAGCAGGAGACAGAGGAACACCGGGGAGCTGTTTTTT. It yields the protein CASRRQRNTGELFF. Drawing the rest from reference TRBV7-8 and TRBJ2-2, the complete variable domain is GAGVSQSPRYKVAKRGQDVALRCDPISGHVSLFWYQQALGQGPEFLTYFQNEAQLDKSGLPSDRFFAERPEGSVSTLKIQRTQQEDSAVYLCASRRQRNTGELFFGEGSRLTVL.

In its sample, this clone was seen a few times. The chain recombines TRBV7-2 with TRBJ2-2; 14 nucleotides align to TRBD2. Germline V gene lookup returns CDR1 SGHTA and CDR2 FQGNSA. This CDR3 has 16 residues. V was pared by 5 bases and J by 6 bases, with 5 bases of the junction left unmatched. DNA for the CDR3: TGTGCCAGCAGCAGACTAGCGGGGGGGCGGGCCGGGGAGCTGTTTTTT. This translates into CASSRLAGGRAGELFF.

V is TRBV7-9 and J is TRBJ2-7; TRBD1 agrees at 7 bases. This CDR3 has 15 residues. CDR1 is SEHNR, CDR2 FQNEAQ, per germline (reference sequence). With 4 bases clipped from V and 6 bases from J, the junction kept 12 bases outside the gene matches. DNA for the CDR3: TGTGCCAGCAGCTCTCGGCCAGGGACAGTCCCCGAGCAGTACTTC. It codes for CASSSRPGTVPEQYF. Filled out from reference TRBV7-9 and TRBJ2-7, the complete variable domain reads DTGVSQNPRHKITKRGQNVTFRCDPISEHNRLYWYRQTLGQGPEFLTYFQNEAQLEKSRLLSDRFSAERPKGSFSTLEIQRTEQGDSAMYLCASSSRPGTVPEQYFGPGTRLTVT.

The chain combines TRBV10-3 with TRBJ2-1, with 10 bases identical to TRBD2. V lost 2 bases to trimming and J lost 6 bases; unmatched junction nucleotides: 10. Germline V gene data show CDR1 as ENHRY and CDR2 as SYGVKD. This CDR3 comprises 17 residues. The CDR3 sequence: CAISEAPSGSVSNEQFF. Here the CDR3 DNA reads TGTGCCATCAGTGAGGCTCCTAGCGGGAGTGTTTCCAATGAGCAGTTCTTC.

The V call is TRBV7-2, the J call TRBJ2-1; D ambiguous. Germline V gene data show CDR1 as SGHTA and CDR2 as FQGNSA. Trimming left V 5 bases short and J 7 bases short, with 12 bases between. The CDR3 sequence is 13 residues long. CDR3 residues: CASSPEVINEQFF. The CDR3 DNA is TGTGCCAGCAGCCCAGAAGTCATTAATGAGCAGTTCTTC.

The chain combines TRBV6-4 with TRBJ1-5; 7 nucleotides agree with TRBD1. Germline values: CDR1 MRHNA, CDR2 SNTAGT. The trim removed 5 bases at V and 2 bases at J, leaving 3 bases unmatched. The CDR3 runs to 14 residues. CDR3 sequence reads: CASSPGGGNQPQHF. CDR3 bases: TGTGCCAGCAGTCCAGGGGGAGGCAATCAGCCCCAGCATTTT.

CDR3: CASSSGNTGELFF. The CDR3 DNA is TGTGCCAGCAGTAGCGGGAACACCGGGGAGCTGTTTTTT. This rearrangement joins TRBV7-2 to TRBJ2-2; tentative D call: TRBD2 (6 bases). Trimming cost V 6 bases and J 1 base, with 6 bases left between them. The germline V gene has CDR1 SGHTA and CDR2 FQGNSA. The CDR3 is 13 amino acids.

The genes are TRBV28 and TRBJ2-7, with a weak D call TRBD1 (5 bases). Germline CDR1 and CDR2: MDHEN and SYDVKM. With 3 bases removed from V and 6 bases from J, the gap between germline ends came to 9 bases. This CDR3 contains 12 residues. CDR3 DNA sequence: TGTGCCAGCAGTTTCAGGGCCAGCGAGCAGTACTTC. Translating it yields CASSFRASEQYF.

The rearrangement links TRBV5-1 to TRBJ2-5, with D tentatively TRBD1 (6 bases). The DNA end is more similar to TRBJ2-7, so the J call may be wrong. The germline V gene has CDR1 SGHRS and CDR2 YFSETQ. The CDR3 runs to 11 residues. The CDR3 DNA sequence: TGCGCCAGCAGCAGGGGGTACGAGCAGTACTTC. This gives the protein CASSRGYEQYF.

This sequence joins TRBV7-9 and TRBJ1-4, with TRBD1 matching over 8 bases. The CDR3 extends over 15 amino acids. Germline V gene data show CDR1 as SEHNR and CDR2 as FQNEAQ (reference sequence). V dropped 5 bases and J dropped 7; count of bases not matched to a gene: 9. CDR3 DNA sequence: TGTGCCAGCAGCCCGGGACAGGCCTCTAGTGAAAAACTGTTTTTT. Translation: CASSPGQASSEKLFF.

J is TRBJ2-1 and V is TRBV18; 13 bases are shared with TRBD2. In germline, CDR1 is KGHSH, CDR2 LQKENI. This CDR3 has 17 residues. The V segment lost 0 bases and the J segment 9 bases; nucleotides outside the gene matches: 8. CDR3 protein: CASSPPLLAGGPFEQFF. The CDR3 bases are TGTGCCAGCTCACCACCGCTACTAGCGGGAGGGCCGTTTGAGCAGTTCTTC. The full variable domain, in which reference TRBV18 and TRBJ2-1 provide the parts outside the CDR3, is NAGVMQNPRHLVRRRGQEARLRCSPMKGHSHVYWYRQLPEEGLKFMVYLQKENIIDESGMPKERFSAEFPKEGPSILRIQQVVRGDSAAYFCASSPPLLAGGPFEQFFGPGTRLTVL.

V and J are TRBV10-3 and TRBJ1-5; D may be TRBD1 (6 bases). The CDR3 sequence is 17 residues long. Trimming removed 10 bases from V and 0 bases from J, with 22 bases in between. Germline CDR1 is ENHRY and CDR2 is SYGVKD. The CDR3 DNA sequence: TGTGCCACCAGACAGGACACCGGTTCTTATAGCAATCAGCCCCAGCATTTT. It encodes CATRQDTGSYSNQPQHF.

The chain uses TRBV7-9 and TRBJ2-1, with 9 bases fitting TRBD2. Trimming took 7 bases from V and 5 from J; bases not matched to a gene: 9. The V gene's germline CDR1 is SEHNR and CDR2 FQNEAQ (reference sequence). The CDR3 totals 15 residues. As DNA, the CDR3 is TGTGCCAGCAAATCAGGAGGGACTAGCAACAATGAGCAGTTCTTC. It is translated as CASKSGGTSNNEQFF.

This sequence joins TRBV11-2 and TRBJ2-1; maybe TRBD2 (5 bases). The CDR3 loop spans 18 amino acids. Germline V lookup: CDR1 SGHAT, CDR2 FQNNGV. The V end lost 2 bases, the J end lost 0 bases, and 17 bases lay between the germline ends. Here the CDR3 reads CASSLPPPGLNSYNEQFF. DNA for the CDR3: TGTGCCAGCAGCTTACCTCCTCCCGGACTCAACTCCTACAATGAGCAGTTCTTC.

Turning to this clone: Its ends do not fully match the called genes, so a read error is possible. The chain links TRBV28 to TRBJ2-7, with 7 nucleotides matching TRBD1. This CDR3 spans 13 amino acids. Germline lookup yields CDR1 MDHEN and CDR2 SYDVKM. CDR3 sequence: CASSLARTGFQHF. The CDR3 nucleotides read TGTGCCAGCAGTTTAGCTAGGACAGGTTTCCAACACTTC.